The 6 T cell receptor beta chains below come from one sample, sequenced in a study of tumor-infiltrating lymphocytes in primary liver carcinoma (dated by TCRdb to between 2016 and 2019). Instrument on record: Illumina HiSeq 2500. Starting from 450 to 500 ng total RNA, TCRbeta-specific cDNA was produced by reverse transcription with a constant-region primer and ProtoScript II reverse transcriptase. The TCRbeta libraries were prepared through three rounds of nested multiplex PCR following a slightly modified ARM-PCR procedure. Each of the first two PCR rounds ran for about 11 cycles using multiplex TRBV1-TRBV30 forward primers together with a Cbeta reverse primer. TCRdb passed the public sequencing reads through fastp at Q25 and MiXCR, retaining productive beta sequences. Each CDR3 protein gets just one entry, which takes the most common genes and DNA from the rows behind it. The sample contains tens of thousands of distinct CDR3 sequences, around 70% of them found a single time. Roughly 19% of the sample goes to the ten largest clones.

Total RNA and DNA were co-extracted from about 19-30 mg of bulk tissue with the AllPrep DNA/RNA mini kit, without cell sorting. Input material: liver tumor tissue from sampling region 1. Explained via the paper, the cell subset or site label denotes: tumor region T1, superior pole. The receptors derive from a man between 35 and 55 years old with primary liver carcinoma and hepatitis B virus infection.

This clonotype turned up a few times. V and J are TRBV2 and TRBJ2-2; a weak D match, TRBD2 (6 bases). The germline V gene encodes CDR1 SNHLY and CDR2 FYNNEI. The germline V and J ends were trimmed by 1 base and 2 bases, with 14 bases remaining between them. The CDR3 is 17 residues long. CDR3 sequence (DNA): TGTGCCAGCAGTGAAGTAGGCGGGCGGGGAAACACCGGGGAGCTGTTTTTT. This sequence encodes CASSEVGGRGNTGELFF.

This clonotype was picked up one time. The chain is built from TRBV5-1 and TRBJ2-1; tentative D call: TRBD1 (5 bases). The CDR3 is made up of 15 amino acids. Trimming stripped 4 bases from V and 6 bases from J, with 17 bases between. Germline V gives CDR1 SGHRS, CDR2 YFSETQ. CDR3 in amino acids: CASSPIGAVSNEQFF. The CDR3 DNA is TGCGCCAGCAGCCCCATTGGGGCAGTAAGCAATGAGCAGTTCTTC.

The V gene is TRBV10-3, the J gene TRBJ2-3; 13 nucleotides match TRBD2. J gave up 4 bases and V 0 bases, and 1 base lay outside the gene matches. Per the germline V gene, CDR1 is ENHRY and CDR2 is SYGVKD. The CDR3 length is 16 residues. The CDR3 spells CAISESGLAGADTQYF. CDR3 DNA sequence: TGTGCCATCAGTGAGTCTGGACTAGCGGGAGCAGATACGCAGTATTTT.

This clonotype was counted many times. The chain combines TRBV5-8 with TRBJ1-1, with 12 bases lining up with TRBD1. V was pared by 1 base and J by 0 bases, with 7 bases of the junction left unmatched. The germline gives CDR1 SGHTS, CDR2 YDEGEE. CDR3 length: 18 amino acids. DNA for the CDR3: TGTGCCAGCAGCTTGAAGGGGACAGGGGGCCCCATGAACACTGAAGCTTTCTTT. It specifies CASSLKGTGGPMNTEAFF. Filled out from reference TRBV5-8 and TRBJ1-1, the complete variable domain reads EAGVTQSPTHLIKTRGQQATLRCSPISGHTSVYWYQQALGLGLQFLLWYDEGEERNRGNFPPRFSGRQFPNYSSELNVNALELEDSALYLCASSLKGTGGPMNTEAFFGQGTRLTVV.

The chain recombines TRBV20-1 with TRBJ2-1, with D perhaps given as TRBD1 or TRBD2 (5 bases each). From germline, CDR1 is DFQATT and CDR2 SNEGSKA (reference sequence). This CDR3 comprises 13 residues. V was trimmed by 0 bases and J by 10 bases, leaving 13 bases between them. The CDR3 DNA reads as TGCAGTGCTAGAGAAAGCCACGGGGACGAGCAGTTCTTC. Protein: CSARESHGDEQFF.

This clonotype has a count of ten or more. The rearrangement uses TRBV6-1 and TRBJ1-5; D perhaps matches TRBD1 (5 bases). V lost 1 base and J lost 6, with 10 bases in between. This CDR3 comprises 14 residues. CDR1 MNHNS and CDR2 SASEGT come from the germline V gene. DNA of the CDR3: TGTGCCAGCAGTGAAGGATTCGGGGCTCAGCCCCAGCATTTT. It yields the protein CASSEGFGAQPQHF.